This T cell receptor (beta chain) emerged from a study of cytomegalovirus exposure and HLA in healthy donors. Study-level points and caveats: Accounts indicate the classifier identified cytomegalovirus status with strong specificity and sensitivity. According to a subsequent analysis, TCR clusters identified in the first cohort showed a tendency to co-occur across the roughly 120 validation repertoires.

The data were produced by immunoSEQ multiplex PCR, yet TCRdb's version contains in-frame clones alone and is incomplete. The table lists about 160,000 clones, approximately 88% of them singletons. Comment on this clone: The antigen remains undetermined.

The CDR3 is 16 residues long. The sample taken for sequencing was PBMCs. This receptor was taken from a man aged 30 to 45 in good health and CMV-seropositive. The gene calls are TRBV21-1 and TRBJ2-3; TRBD1 is the table's D call, not checked against the DNA. TRBV21-1 is classified as a pseudogene. The CDR3 loop is CASSKETGGRADTQYF. The CDR3 DNA sequence: TGTGCCAGCAGCAAAGAGACAGGGGGCAGGGCAGATACGCAGTATTTT.